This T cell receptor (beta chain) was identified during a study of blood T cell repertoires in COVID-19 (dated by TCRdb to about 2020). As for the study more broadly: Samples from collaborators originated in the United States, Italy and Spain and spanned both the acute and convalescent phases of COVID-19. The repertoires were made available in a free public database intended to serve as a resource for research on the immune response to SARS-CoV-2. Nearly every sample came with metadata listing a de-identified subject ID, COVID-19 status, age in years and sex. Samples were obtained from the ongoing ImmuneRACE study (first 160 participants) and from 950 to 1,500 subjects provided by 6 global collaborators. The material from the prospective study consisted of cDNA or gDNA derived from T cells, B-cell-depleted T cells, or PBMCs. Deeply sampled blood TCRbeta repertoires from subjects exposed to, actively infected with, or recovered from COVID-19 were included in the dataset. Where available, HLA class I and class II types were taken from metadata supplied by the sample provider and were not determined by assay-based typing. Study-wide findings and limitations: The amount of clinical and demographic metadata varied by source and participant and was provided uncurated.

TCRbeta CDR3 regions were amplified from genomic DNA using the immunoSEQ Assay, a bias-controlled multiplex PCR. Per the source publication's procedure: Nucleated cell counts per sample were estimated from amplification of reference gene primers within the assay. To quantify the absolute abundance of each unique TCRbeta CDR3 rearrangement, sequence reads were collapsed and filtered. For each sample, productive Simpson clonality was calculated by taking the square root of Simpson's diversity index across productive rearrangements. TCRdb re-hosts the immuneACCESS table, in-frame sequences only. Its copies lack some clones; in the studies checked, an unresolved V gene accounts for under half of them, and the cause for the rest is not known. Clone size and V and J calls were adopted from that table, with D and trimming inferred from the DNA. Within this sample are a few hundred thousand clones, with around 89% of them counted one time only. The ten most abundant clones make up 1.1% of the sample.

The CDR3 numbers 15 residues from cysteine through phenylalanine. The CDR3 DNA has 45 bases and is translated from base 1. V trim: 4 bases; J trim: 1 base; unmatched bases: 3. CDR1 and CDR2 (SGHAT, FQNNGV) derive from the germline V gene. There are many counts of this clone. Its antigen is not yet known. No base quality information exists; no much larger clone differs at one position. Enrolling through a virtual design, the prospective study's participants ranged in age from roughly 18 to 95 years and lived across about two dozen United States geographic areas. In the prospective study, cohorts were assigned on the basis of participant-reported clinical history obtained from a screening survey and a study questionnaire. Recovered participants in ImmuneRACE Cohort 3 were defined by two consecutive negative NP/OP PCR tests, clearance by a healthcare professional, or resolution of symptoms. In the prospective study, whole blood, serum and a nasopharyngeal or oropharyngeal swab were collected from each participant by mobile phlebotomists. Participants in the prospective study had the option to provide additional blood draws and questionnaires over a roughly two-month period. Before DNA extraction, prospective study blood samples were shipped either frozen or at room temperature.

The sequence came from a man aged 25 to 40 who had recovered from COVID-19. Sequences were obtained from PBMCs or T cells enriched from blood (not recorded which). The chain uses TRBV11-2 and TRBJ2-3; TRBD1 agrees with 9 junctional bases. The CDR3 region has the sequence CASSSRTGGTDTQYF. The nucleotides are TGTGCCAGCAGCTCGCGGACAGGGGGCACAGATACGCAGTATTTT.